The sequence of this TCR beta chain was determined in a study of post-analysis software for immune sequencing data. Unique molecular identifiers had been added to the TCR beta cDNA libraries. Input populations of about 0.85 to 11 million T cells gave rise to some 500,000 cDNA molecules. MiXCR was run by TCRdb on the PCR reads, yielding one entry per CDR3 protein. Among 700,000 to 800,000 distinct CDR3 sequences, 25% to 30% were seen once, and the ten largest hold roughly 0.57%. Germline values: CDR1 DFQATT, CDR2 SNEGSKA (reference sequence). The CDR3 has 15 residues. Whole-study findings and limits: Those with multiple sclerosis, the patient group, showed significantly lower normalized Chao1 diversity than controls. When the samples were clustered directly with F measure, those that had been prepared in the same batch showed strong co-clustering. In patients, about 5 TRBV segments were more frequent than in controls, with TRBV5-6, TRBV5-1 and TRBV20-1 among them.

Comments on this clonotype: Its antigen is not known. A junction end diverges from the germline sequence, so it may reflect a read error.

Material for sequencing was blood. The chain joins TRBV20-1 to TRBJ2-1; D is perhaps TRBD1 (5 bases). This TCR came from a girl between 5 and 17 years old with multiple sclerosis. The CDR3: CSARLYRKHDNERFF. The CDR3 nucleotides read TGCAGTGCTAGACTATACAGGAAACATGACAATGAGCGGTTCTTC.